Below are 13 T cell receptor beta chains sequenced from a single sample in a study of a mutant IDH1 vaccine in newly diagnosed glioma. For these receptors, no antigen is known. Time point meaning: week 23, last vaccination. Topical imiquimod accompanied each vaccine dose, which consisted of 300 ug of mutant IDH1 20-mer peptide. Profiled with immunoSEQ multiplex PCR; TCRdb holds only in-frame clones, not every one. The data hold approximately 82,000 clones, with around 83% observed a single time. This specimen was PBMCs, taken from a glioma patient whose treatment included an IDH1 peptide vaccine. These receptors were taken from a woman between 50 and 59 years old with glioma.

The J gene is TRBJ2-7, the V gene TRBV6-6; possibly TRBD1 for D (5 bases). The germline V and J ends were trimmed by 0 bases and 7 bases, with 10 bases remaining between them. The length of the CDR3 is 13 residues. CDR1 and CDR2 (germline): MNHNY, SVGAGI (reference sequence). CDR3 sequence: CASSYSGAGEQYF. CDR3 coding DNA: TGTGCCAGCAGTTACTCTGGGGCTGGAGAGCAGTACTTC.

DNA for the CDR3: TGTGCCAGCAGCTTGGCCGGGCGTCCCAGCGAGCAGTACTTC. This codes for CASSLAGRPSEQYF. V is TRBV5-4 and J is TRBJ2-7; no definite D call. V shed 0 bases and J shed 6 bases, with 13 bases lying between them. The length of the CDR3 is 14 residues. CDR1 is SGHNT, CDR2 YYREEE, per germline (reference sequence).

This clone has only one observation. The chain combines TRBV18 with TRBJ2-1, with D maybe TRBD2 (6 bases). Germline-derived CDR1 and CDR2 are KGHSH and LQKENI. V was pared by 3 bases and J by 7 bases, with 10 bases between. The CDR3 spans 13 residues. The CDR3, as DNA: TGTGCCAGCTCACCCCTGGGACTTAATGAGCAGTTCTTC. This encodes CASSPLGLNEQFF.

V gene TRBV10-3 combines with J gene TRBJ2-7, with TRBD2 as a possible D gene (5 bases). Trimming removed 2 bases from V and 4 bases from J, with 9 bases in between. CDR3 length: 13 amino acids. Per the germline V gene, CDR1 is ENHRY and CDR2 is SYGVKD. As DNA, the CDR3 is TGTGCCATCAGTGAGGGACTGGGGTACGAGCAGTACTTC. Translation: CAISEGLGYEQYF.

The rearrangement links TRBV29-1 to TRBJ2-1; the match to TRBD1 covers 9 bases. Germline V gene data show CDR1 as SQVTM and CDR2 as ANQGSEA. The CDR3 contains 14 residues. After removal of 4 bases from V and 3 bases from J, the junction contained 4 bases not matched to a gene. The CDR3, as DNA: TGCAGCGTTGTAAACAGGGGGCTCTACAATGAGCAGTTCTTC. This gives the protein CSVVNRGLYNEQFF.

The chain recombines TRBV30 with TRBJ1-6, with D unresolved. Trimming took off 7 bases at V and 1 base at J, with 8 bases between the two ends. The germline CDR1 and CDR2 sequences are GTSNPN and SVGIG (reference sequence). The CDR3 extends over 13 amino acids. CDR3 sequence (DNA): TGTGCCTCGGGATCTTCCTATAATTCACCCCTCCACTTT. The encoded protein is CASGSSYNSPLHF.

The gene calls are TRBV28 and TRBJ2-7; 9 nucleotides agree with TRBD1. The trim removed 6 bases at V and 3 bases at J, leaving 6 bases unmatched. Germline CDR1 and CDR2: MDHEN and SYDVKM. The CDR3 totals 14 residues. The CDR3 spells CASRGGQGFYEQYF. The CDR3, as DNA: TGTGCCAGCAGGGGGGGACAGGGATTCTACGAGCAGTACTTC.

The V and J genes are TRBV5-4 and TRBJ1-3; D remains unclear. This CDR3 region has 16 residues. Germline CDR1 reads SGHNT; CDR2 reads YYREEE (reference sequence). Trimming took off 1 base at V and 1 base at J, with 12 bases between the two ends. The CDR3 reads CASSLTFGRSGNTIYF. The CDR3 nucleotides read TGTGCCAGCAGCTTGACCTTCGGGAGATCTGGAAACACCATATATTTT.

This chain uses TRBV5-4 with TRBJ2-5; 8 positions agree with TRBD2. Trimming took 4 bases from V and 2 from J; bases not matched to a gene: 10. CDR1 and CDR2 from the germline V gene are SGHNT and YYREEE (reference sequence). The CDR3 sequence is 16 residues long. The CDR3 region has the DNA TGTGCCAGCAGCCCCCTGACCAGCGGGGGACAAGAGACCCAGTACTTC. Translation: CASSPLTSGGQETQYF.

This clone was recorded once. The gene calls are TRBV5-5 and TRBJ2-7, with 11 bases identical to TRBD2. V lost 4 bases to trimming and J lost 0 bases; unmatched junction nucleotides: 12. Germline CDR1 and CDR2: SGHKS and YYEKEE (reference sequence). The CDR3 has 18 amino acids. DNA of the CDR3: TGTGCCAGCAGCCTGACTAGCGGGGCGCTCCGCGGCTCCTACGAGCAGTACTTC. Its translation: CASSLTSGALRGSYEQYF.

The CDR3 DNA reads TGTGCCAGCAGTGAGGGGTCGGGAGCAAGGGGGACCCAGTACTTC. Encoded protein: CASSEGSGARGTQYF. The rearrangement uses TRBV2 and TRBJ2-5; D may be TRBD2 (6 bases). Germline V CDR1 and CDR2: SNHLY, FYNNEI. V was clipped by 3 bases and J by 7 bases, with 18 bases between them. The CDR3 runs to 15 residues.

In this sample, this clone turned up once. The chain links TRBV18 to TRBJ2-3, with D tentatively TRBD2 (6 bases). Trimming left V 3 bases short and J 5 bases short, with 21 bases between. Germline V gene lookup returns CDR1 KGHSH and CDR2 LQKENI. The CDR3 is 17 amino acids. Written as DNA, the CDR3 is TGTGCCAGCTCACCCCGGTTTTCTCCGGGAGTGGGAGATACGCAGTATTTT. It codes for CASSPRFSPGVGDTQYF.

Only one count was recorded for this clone. The chain joins TRBV7-6 to TRBJ2-2; TRBD2 matches 11 bases. The trim removed 4 bases at V and 6 bases at J, leaving 1 base unmatched. The CDR3 is 14 residues long. In germline, CDR1 is SGHVS, CDR2 FNYEAQ. CDR3 nucleotide sequence: TGTGCCAGCAGCTCGGGACTAGCGGCCGGGGAGCTGTTTTTT. Residues: CASSSGLAAGELFF.